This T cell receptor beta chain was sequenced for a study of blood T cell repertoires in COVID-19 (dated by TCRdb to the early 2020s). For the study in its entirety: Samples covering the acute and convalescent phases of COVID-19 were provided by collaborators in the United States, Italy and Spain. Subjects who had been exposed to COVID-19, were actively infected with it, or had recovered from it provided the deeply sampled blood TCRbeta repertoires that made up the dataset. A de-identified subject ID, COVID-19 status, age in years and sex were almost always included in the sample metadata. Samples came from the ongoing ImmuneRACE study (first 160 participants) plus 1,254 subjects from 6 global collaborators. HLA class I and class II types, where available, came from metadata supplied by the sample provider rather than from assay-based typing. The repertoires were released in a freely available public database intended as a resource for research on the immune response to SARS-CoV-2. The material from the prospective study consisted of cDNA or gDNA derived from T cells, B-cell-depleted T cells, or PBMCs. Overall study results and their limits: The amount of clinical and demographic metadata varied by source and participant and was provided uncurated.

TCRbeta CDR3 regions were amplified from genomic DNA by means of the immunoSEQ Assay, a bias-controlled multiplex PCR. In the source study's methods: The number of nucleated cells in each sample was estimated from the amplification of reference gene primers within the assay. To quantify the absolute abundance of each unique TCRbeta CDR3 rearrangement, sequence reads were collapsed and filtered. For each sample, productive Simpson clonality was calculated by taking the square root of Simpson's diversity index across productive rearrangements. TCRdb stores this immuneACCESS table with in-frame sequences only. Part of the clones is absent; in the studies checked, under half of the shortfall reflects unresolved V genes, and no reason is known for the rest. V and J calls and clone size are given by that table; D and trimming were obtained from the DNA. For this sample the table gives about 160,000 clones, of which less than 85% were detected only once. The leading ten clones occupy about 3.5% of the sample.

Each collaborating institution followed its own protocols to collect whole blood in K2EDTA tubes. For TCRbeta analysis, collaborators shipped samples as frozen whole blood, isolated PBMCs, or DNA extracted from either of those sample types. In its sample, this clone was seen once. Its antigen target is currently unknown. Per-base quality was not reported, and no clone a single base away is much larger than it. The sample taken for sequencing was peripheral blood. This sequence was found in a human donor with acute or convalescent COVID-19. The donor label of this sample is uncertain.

CDR3 loop: CASSSTGTGLFLRNQPQHF. The sequenced DNA is TGTGCCAGCAGTTCCACCGGGACAGGGTTGTTTTTGCGCAATCAGCCCCAGCATTTT. This receptor chain uses TRBV27 and TRBJ1-5, with 9 middle bases fitting TRBD1. Germline trimming amounts to 4 bases on V and 2 bases on J, with 15 as the count of junction bases outside the gene matches. In the germline V gene (reference sequence), CDR1 corresponds to MNHEY and CDR2 to SMNVEV. The CDR3 runs 19 residues from the cysteine to the phenylalanine. Here the CDR3 DNA is all that survives: 57 bases in frame from base 1.